Listed below are T cell receptor beta chains from one sample, sequenced in a study of Ad26.COV2.S vaccination and SARS-CoV-2 variants. Data came from immunoSEQ multiplex PCR; TCRdb stores just in-frame clones and leaves some out. Of 380,000 or so clones listed, about 89% are singletons. Sequenced here: peripheral blood, sampled in a trial of Ad26.COV2.S vaccine versus placebo. The receptors were sampled from a person between 18 and 60 years old who received the Ad26.COV2.S COVID-19 vaccine or a placebo. CDR3s include the opening cysteine and the closing phenylalanine or tryptophan. A D gene is named only where the DNA matches it firmly. Rows give clone size only sometimes, using once, few, many, or a class for an expanded clone.

d_call	clone_size	v_call	j_call	cdr3_nt	cdr3_aa
-	-	TRBV2	TRBJ1-2	TGTGCCAGCAGCCCAGTCGGGGGGGACTATGGCTACACCTTC	CASSPVGGDYGYTF
TRBD1	-	TRBV11-2	TRBJ1-1	TGTGCCAGCAGCCCAGGGGGTTTGAACACTGAAGCTTTCTTT	CASSPGGLNTEAFF
-	-	TRBV5-4	TRBJ2-1	TGTGCCAGCAGCGGCCCCTTGTGGGGGGGCGACAGTGAGCAGTTCTTC	CASSGPLWGGDSEQFF
-	-	TRBV19	TRBJ1-6	TGTGCCAGTCGGGAAGGTAATTCACCCCTCCACTTT	CASREGNSPLHF
TRBD1	-	TRBV6-5	TRBJ1-2	TGTGCCAGCCTACCGGGAGGGGGCCGCGGGGGTGGCTACACCTTC	CASLPGGGRGGGYTF
-	-	TRBV30	TRBJ1-1	TGTGCCTGGAGTGTAGGGCGGACTGAAGCTTTCTTT	CAWSVGRTEAFF
-	-	TRBV10-1	TRBJ2-2	TGCGCCAGCAGTGCCTCTCTGAACACCGGGGAGCTGTTTTTT	CASSASLNTGELFF
TRBD2	-	TRBV10-1	TRBJ2-5	TGCGCCAGCAGTAGCGGGGTGGAGACCCAGTACTTC	CASSSGVETQYF
-	-	TRBV3-1/TRBV3-2	TRBJ2-1	TGTGCCAGCACTCCGGGACCCGGGGACAATGAGCAGTTCTTC	CASTPGPGDNEQFF
-	once	TRBV7-8	TRBJ2-1	TGTGCCAGCAGCTCAGCCGGGACGCAAAATGAGCAGTTCTTC	CASSSAGTQNEQFF
TRBD1	-	TRBV28	TRBJ1-4	TGTGCCAGCAGTTCGTCAGGGGGCTCAAATGAAAAACTGTTTTTT	CASSSSGGSNEKLFF
TRBD2	-	TRBV10-3	TRBJ2-3	TGTGCCATCCAAGGGACTAGCGGGGGGGCGTCTGATACGCAGTATTTT	CAIQGTSGGASDTQYF
-	-	TRBV29-1	TRBJ2-1	TGCAGCGTTGAAGATCAAAGGTACAGCGGCAATGAGCAGTTCTTC	CSVEDQRYSGNEQFF
TRBD1	once	TRBV5-5	TRBJ2-1	TGTGCCAGCAGCTTGGGGACAGGGGTCCTATACAATGAGCAGTTCTTC	CASSLGTGVLYNEQFF
-	-	TRBV27	TRBJ2-7	TGTGCCAGCAGTTTAATTGGGGGTGGGCTCTACGAGCAGTACTTC	CASSLIGGGLYEQYF
TRBD1	few	TRBV7-3	TRBJ2-2	TGTGCCAGCAGCCGGACAGGGGTTAACACCGGGGAGCTGTTTTTT	CASSRTGVNTGELFF
-	-	TRBV3-1/TRBV3-2	TRBJ2-1	TGTGCCAGCAGCCATCCGGGGTCTCATGAGCAGTTCTTC	CASSHPGSHEQFF
TRBD1	-	TRBV3-1/TRBV3-2	TRBJ1-1	TGTGCCAGCTCTCCGGGACAGTCAATTTTGAACACTGAAGCTTTCTTT	CASSPGQSILNTEAFF
TRBD2	-	TRBV30	TRBJ2-2	TGTGCCTGGGAAAGATCTGGGACTAGCTCCGCGTGGCGAACCGGGGAGCTGTTTTTT	CAWERSGTSSAWRTGELFF
-	-	TRBV29-1	TRBJ2-5	TGCAGCGTTGTTATTTCCGGCCTCCAAGAGACCCAGTACTTC	CSVVISGLQETQYF
-	-	TRBV5-1	TRBJ1-1	TGCGCCAGCAGCTTAAACCCGACGGGAAATGAAGCTTTCTTT	CASSLNPTGNEAFF
-	-	TRBV3-1/TRBV3-2	TRBJ2-3	TGTGCCAGCAGCCTCCGTACTAGCACAGATACGCAGTATTTT	CASSLRTSTDTQYF
-	-	TRBV5-1	TRBJ1-1	TGCGCCAGCAGCTTGAATTCCGGGGGAGGAGCTTTCTTT	CASSLNSGGGAFF
-	few	TRBV7-6	TRBJ2-7	TGTGCCAGCAGCTTAGCGGGGGGCTACGAGCAGTACTTC	CASSLAGGYEQYF
TRBD1	-	TRBV10-2	TRBJ1-1	TGCGCCAGCGGGGACAGAAACACTGAAGCTTTCTTT	CASGDRNTEAFF
TRBD1	once	TRBV12-3/TRBV12-4	TRBJ1-1	TGTGCCAGCAGTTTAAACAGGGGAGAAGCTTTCTTT	CASSLNRGEAFF
-	-	TRBV5-6	TRBJ1-1	TGTGCCAGCAGCCCCCGTGGGGGTGAAGCTTTCTTT	CASSPRGGEAFF
-	-	TRBV28	TRBJ1-3	TGTGCCAGCAGTTTCACGGGTGTGGCAGTTGGAAACACCATATATTTT	CASSFTGVAVGNTIYF
-	-	TRBV5-4	TRBJ1-2	TGTGCCAGCAGCCCGGGACACCTCTATGGCTACACCTTC	CASSPGHLYGYTF
TRBD1	once	TRBV6-5	TRBJ1-2	TGTGCCAGCAGCCCGTCAGGACAGGGAAGGGGTGGCTACACCTTC	CASSPSGQGRGGYTF
-	-	TRBV19	TRBJ1-5	TGTGCCAGTAGTATTCGGAACAATCAGCCCCAGCATTTT	CASSIRNNQPQHF
-	-	TRBV9	TRBJ2-1	TGTGCCAGCAGCGTAGGTCGCGCCTACAATGAGCAGTTCTTC	CASSVGRAYNEQFF
-	-	TRBV5-1	TRBJ2-1	TGCGCCAGCAGCCACGATTCCAATGGGGGGTCCTACAATGAGCAGTTCTTC	CASSHDSNGGSYNEQFF
-	-	TRBV7-2	TRBJ2-7	TGTGCCAGCAGCTTAGTGCTCGAAAACGAGCAGTACTTC	CASSLVLENEQYF
-	few	TRBV24-1	TRBJ2-5	TGTGCCACCAGTGATCCCATCGACTCCCGCCGAGAGGCCCAGTACTTC	CATSDPIDSRREAQYF
-	-	TRBV27	TRBJ2-1	TGTGCCAGCAGTTTAACGCCAGGGTCTAAGTGGGATGAGCAGTTCTTC	CASSLTPGSKWDEQFF
-	-	TRBV4-2	TRBJ2-2	TGTGCCAGCAGCCCCCTGGGCGGGTCGAACACCGGGGAGCTGTTTTTT	CASSPLGGSNTGELFF
-	-	TRBV14	TRBJ2-1	TGTGCCAGCAGCCAAGATTGGAACTCTGAGCAGTTCTTC	CASSQDWNSEQFF
TRBD1	-	TRBV4-1	TRBJ2-2	TGCGCCAGCAGCTCAACCCCTAGACCGGGACAGGGTGGAGGGGAGCTGTTTTTT	CASSSTPRPGQGGGELFF
TRBD1	-	TRBV4-3	TRBJ1-4	TGCGCCAGCAGCCAAGATCCCTCAGACAGGGGAGGTGAAAAACTGTTTTTT	CASSQDPSDRGGEKLFF